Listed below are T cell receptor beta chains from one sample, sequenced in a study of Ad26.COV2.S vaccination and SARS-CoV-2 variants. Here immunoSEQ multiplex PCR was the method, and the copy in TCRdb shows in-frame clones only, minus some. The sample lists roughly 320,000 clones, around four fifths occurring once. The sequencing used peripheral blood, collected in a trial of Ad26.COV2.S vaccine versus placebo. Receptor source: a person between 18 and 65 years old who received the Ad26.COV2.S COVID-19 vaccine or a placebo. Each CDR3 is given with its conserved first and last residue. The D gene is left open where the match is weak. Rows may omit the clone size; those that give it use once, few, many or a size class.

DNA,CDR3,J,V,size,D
TGTGCCAGCAGCCAGGGACAGGGATTTTCTGAAGCTTTCTTT,CASSQGQGFSEAFF,TRBJ1-1,TRBV3-1/TRBV3-2,once,TRBD1
TGTGCCAGCAGCAATATCACGATGACAGGGGAGATGAAAGAGACCCAGTACTTC,CASSNITMTGEMKETQYF,TRBJ2-5,TRBV21-1,-,-
TGTGCCAGCAGCCCGGTGGGGGGCTACGAGCAGTACTTC,CASSPVGGYEQYF,TRBJ2-7,TRBV5-6,-,-
TGTGCCTGGGCTAGCGGGGGGCCCTACGAGCAGTACTTC,CAWASGGPYEQYF,TRBJ2-7,TRBV30,-,TRBD2
TGTGCCAGCAGCATGGGCAATCAGCCCCAGCATTTT,CASSMGNQPQHF,TRBJ1-5,TRBV12-3/TRBV12-4,once,-
TGTGCCAGCAGTTACCTCAGGGGTGACTATGGCTACACCTTC,CASSYLRGDYGYTF,TRBJ1-2,TRBV6-5,-,-
TGTGCCAGCAGCTTCCTCGGAGATCCTAATGAAAAACTGTTTTTT,CASSFLGDPNEKLFF,TRBJ1-4,TRBV7-6,-,-
TGTGCCAGCAGTCCTACCGTTCTTTACGAGCAGTACTTC,CASSPTVLYEQYF,TRBJ2-7,TRBV27,-,-
TGCGCCAGCAGCTTGGAAGGACAGGGGACGAACTATGGCTACACCTTC,CASSLEGQGTNYGYTF,TRBJ1-2,TRBV5-1,-,TRBD1
TGTGCCAGCAGCTTATCAGAAGGGCGGCGGACCCAGTACTTC,CASSLSEGRRTQYF,TRBJ2-5,TRBV7-8,-,-
TGTGCCAGCAGTGAGATGGTGTATTCACCCCTCCACTTT,CASSEMVYSPLHF,TRBJ1-6,TRBV6-1,once,-
TGTGCCAGCAGCCCTAAAATAAGGGGTACTGAAGCTTTCTTT,CASSPKIRGTEAFF,TRBJ1-1,TRBV3-1/TRBV3-2,-,-
TGTGCCAGCAGCCGTCGACTGGCTTCCTACAATGAGCAGTTCTTC,CASSRRLASYNEQFF,TRBJ2-1,TRBV11-2,-,-
TGTGCCAGCAACGAGCGGACAGACACCTACGAGCAGTACTTC,CASNERTDTYEQYF,TRBJ2-7,TRBV6-6,-,-
TGCGCCAGCAGCCTAACTGAGCGGGGGCGGGGCACCGGGGAGCTGTTTTTT,CASSLTERGRGTGELFF,TRBJ2-2,TRBV5-1,-,TRBD2
TGCGCCAGCAGCCCCCGGGGTGGGAGGACTGAAGCTTTCTTT,CASSPRGGRTEAFF,TRBJ1-1,TRBV5-1,-,-
TGTGCCAGCAGGCAGACTAGCGGGGTTCAAGAGACCCAGTACTTC,CASRQTSGVQETQYF,TRBJ2-5,TRBV3-1/TRBV3-2,once,TRBD2
TGTGCCAGCAGCACTGCAGGGGGCACTGAAGCTTTCTTT,CASSTAGGTEAFF,TRBJ1-1,TRBV5-6,-,TRBD1
TGTGCCAGCAGTTACTCAGCAGAAACTAACTATGGCTACACCTTC,CASSYSAETNYGYTF,TRBJ1-2,TRBV6-2/TRBV6-3,-,-
TGTGCCACCCAGGTCGAGACGGGGGGGCACAATGAGCAGTTCTTC,CATQVETGGHNEQFF,TRBJ2-1,TRBV10-3,-,TRBD2
TGTGCCAGCAGAGGGACAGCATATAATTCACCCCTCCACTTT,CASRGTAYNSPLHF,TRBJ1-6,TRBV6-6,-,TRBD1
TGTGCCAGCAGCTTAGCCTTTGGGGGGGATTATGTCTACACCTTC,CASSLAFGGDYVYTF,TRBJ1-2,TRBV5-4,-,-
TGCGCCAGCAGCTTGGTGGGTCTACAAGAGACCCAGTACTTC,CASSLVGLQETQYF,TRBJ2-5,TRBV5-1,-,-
TGCGCCAGCAGCTTGGAAGCTACCACCAAAGAGACCCAGTACTTC,CASSLEATTKETQYF,TRBJ2-5,TRBV5-1,-,-
TGTGCCAGCAGACCAGGGGGCGGGCGCACAGATACGCAGTATTTT,CASRPGGGRTDTQYF,TRBJ2-3,TRBV27,-,TRBD1
TGTGCCAGCAGCCAAGCCGGCCCCGTCGGCCTGAATTCACCCCTCCACTTT,CASSQAGPVGLNSPLHF,TRBJ1-6,TRBV14,-,-
TGTGCCTACCGGGACTCCTATAATTCACCCCTCCACTTT,CAYRDSYNSPLHF,TRBJ1-6,TRBV30,few,-
TGTGCCAGCAGTTCACGGACAGGGGACCCGAATGAGCAGTTCTTC,CASSSRTGDPNEQFF,TRBJ2-1,TRBV28,once,TRBD1
TGTGCCAGCAGCCAAGACGTTGTGGGGGAGCAGTTCTTC,CASSQDVVGEQFF,TRBJ2-1,TRBV4-2,-,-
TGTGCCAGCAGTACCCTCGGGGGCCCCGGGGAGCTGTTTTTT,CASSTLGGPGELFF,TRBJ2-2,TRBV6-5,few,-
TGTGCCAGTAGCCCAAACCAGGGGGCTGTGCAGCCCCAGCATTTT,CASSPNQGAVQPQHF,TRBJ1-5,TRBV19,once,TRBD1